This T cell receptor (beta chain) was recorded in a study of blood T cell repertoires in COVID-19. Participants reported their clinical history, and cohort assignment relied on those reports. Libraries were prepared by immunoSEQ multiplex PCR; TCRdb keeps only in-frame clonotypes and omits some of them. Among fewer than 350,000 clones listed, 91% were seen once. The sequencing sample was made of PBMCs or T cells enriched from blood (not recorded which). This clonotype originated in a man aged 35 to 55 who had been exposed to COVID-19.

CDR3 amino acids: CASSILGGFQETQYF. The CDR3 nucleotides read TGTGCCAGTAGTATTCTCGGGGGATTCCAAGAGACCCAGTACTTC. This rearrangement joins TRBV19 to TRBJ2-5; D is possibly TRBD2 (6 bases). The CDR3 is 15 amino acids. Trimming cost V 3 bases and J 1 base, with 12 bases left between them. In germline, CDR1 is LNHDA, CDR2 SQIVND (reference sequence).